The 21 T cell receptor beta chains listed next were all sequenced from one sample in a study of blood T cell repertoires in COVID-19 (TCRdb year 2020). Library generation was performed with the immunoSEQ multiplex PCR assay. As stored in TCRdb, this immuneACCESS dataset retains in-frame rearrangements with V and J assigned. A fraction of the clones does not appear; measured against another copy, unresolved V genes explain less than half of the discrepancy, and the remainder lacks a known reason. This sample lists a few hundred thousand clones; about 89% were detected once. Jointly, the top ten make up approximately 1.2% of the sample. Sequenced sample: PBMCs or T cells enriched from blood (not recorded which). These receptors all come from a human donor in a cohort exposed to, infected with or recovered from COVID-19 (not recorded which). The donor label of this sample is uncertain.

V usage is TRBV28 and J usage is TRBJ2-2; weak D call: TRBD1 (6 bases). This CDR3 comprises 16 residues. Trimming cost V 6 bases and J 5 bases, with 19 bases left between them. Per the germline V gene, CDR1 is MDHEN and CDR2 is SYDVKM. Here the CDR3 reads CASRSDRSTLTGELFF. Written as DNA, the CDR3 is TGTGCCAGCAGATCAGACAGGTCGACCTTAACCGGGGAGCTGTTTTTT. Combining the CDR3 with reference TRBV28 and TRBJ2-2 gives the whole variable domain DVKVTQSSRYLVKRTGEKVFLECVQDMDHENMFWYRQDPGLGLRLIYFSYDVKMKEKGDIPEGYSVSREKKERFSLILESASTNQTSMYLCASRSDRSTLTGELFFGEGSRLTVL.

The J gene is TRBJ1-2, the V gene TRBV6-5; the match to TRBD1 covers 7 bases. Germline CDR1 and CDR2: MNHEY and SVGAGI. This CDR3 comprises 13 residues. Losses at the gene ends were 5 bases for V and 8 bases for J; bases not matched to a gene: 8. CDR3 sequence reads: CASSTDRVIGYTF. As DNA, the CDR3 is TGTGCCAGCAGTACAGACAGGGTCATCGGCTACACCTTC.

This chain links TRBV30 with TRBJ1-5; weak D call: TRBD1 (5 bases). The CDR3 contains 15 residues. Trimming left V 0 bases short and J 3 bases short, with 12 bases between. The V gene's germline CDR1 is GTSNPN and CDR2 SVGIG (reference sequence). CDR3 coding DNA: TGTGCCTGGAGTGTACGCGGAGGGGTCAATCAGCCCCAGCATTTT. This gives the protein CAWSVRGGVNQPQHF.

The chain employs TRBV6-5 and TRBJ2-3, with D perhaps TRBD2 (7 bases). The CDR3 totals 14 residues. CDR1 and CDR2 (germline): MNHEY, SVGAGI. Between the trimmed V and J ends, which lost 7 bases and 1 base, there was a span of 12 bases. CDR3 residues: CASKGGGRTDTQYF. Here the CDR3 DNA reads TGTGCCAGCAAAGGCGGGGGCCGCACAGATACGCAGTATTTT.

The chain has TRBV21-1 and TRBJ2-7; the table assigns TRBD2, which was not confirmed against the DNA. TRBV21-1 is listed as a pseudogene. CDR3 length: 15 residues. CDR3 sequence: CASSNLAGTLFKQYF. CDR3 in DNA: TGTGCCAGCAGCAACCTAGCGGGGACTCTTTTCAAGCAGTACTTC.

This chain uses TRBV27 with TRBJ1-2, with 11 positions matching TRBD1. The germline gives CDR1 MNHEY, CDR2 SMNVEV (reference sequence). The CDR3 is 13 amino acids. Germline trimming cut 5 bases from V and 9 bases from J; bases unmatched to any gene: 5. For the CDR3, the DNA is TGTGCCAGCAGTGGACAGGGGGCGATGAGCTACACCTTC. This gives the protein CASSGQGAMSYTF.

The chain carries TRBV7-8 and TRBJ2-7; tentative D call: TRBD1 (7 bases). CDR3 length equals 15 residues. V was pared by 2 bases and J by 0 bases, with 11 bases between. CDR1 SGHVS and CDR2 FQNEAQ come from the germline V gene. The CDR3 DNA is TGTGCCAGCAGCTTATCGGAGGGGGCCTCCTACGAGCAGTACTTC. The encoded protein is CASSLSEGASYEQYF.

J is TRBJ1-2 and V is TRBV7-9; weak D call: TRBD1 (6 bases). The CDR3 covers 14 residues. Trimming stripped 6 bases from V and 6 bases from J, with 17 bases between. CDR1 and CDR2 from the germline V gene are SEHNR and FQNEAQ (reference sequence). CDR3 in amino acids: CASRPQGMRDGYTF. As DNA, the CDR3 is TGTGCCAGCAGGCCCCAGGGGATGCGTGATGGCTACACCTTC.

This rearrangement joins TRBV5-5 to TRBJ1-1; unclear D gene. Germline loops: CDR1 SGHKS, CDR2 YYEKEE (reference sequence). The CDR3 runs 13 residues. V dropped 2 bases and J dropped 0 bases, with 5 bases sitting between them. In DNA form, the CDR3 reads TGTGCCAGCAGCTTACTGATGAACACTGAAGCTTTCTTT. This gives the protein CASSLLMNTEAFF. The full variable domain, in which reference TRBV5-5 and TRBJ1-1 provide the parts outside the CDR3, is DAGVTQSPTHLIKTRGQQVTLRCSPISGHKSVSWYQQVLGQGPQFIFQYYEKEERGRGNFPDRFSARQFPNYSSELNVNALLLGDSALYLCASSLLMNTEAFFGQGTRLTVV.

The V gene is TRBV7-2, the J gene TRBJ2-7; D may be TRBD1 (5 bases). The CDR3 spans 13 residues. Germline CDR1 reads SGHTA; CDR2 reads FQGNSA. V was pared by 8 bases and J by 6 bases, with 17 bases between. CDR3: CASAGQARSEQYF. The DNA of the CDR3 is TGTGCCAGCGCAGGGCAAGCCCGCTCCGAGCAGTACTTC.

This clone came up once. The chain joins TRBV5-1 to TRBJ2-3; the D gene is possibly TRBD1 (5 bases). V lost 0 bases and J lost 3, with 5 bases in between. The CDR3 sequence is 13 residues long. Looked up from germline, CDR1 is SGHRS and CDR2 is YFSETQ. The CDR3 DNA reads TGCGCCAGCAGCTTGGGACAGACAGATACGCAGTATTTT. Translation gives CASSLGQTDTQYF.

The chain uses TRBV30 and TRBJ2-3; 11 positions agree with TRBD1. The germline V gene encodes CDR1 GTSNPN and CDR2 SVGIG (reference sequence). This CDR3 region has 17 residues. J gave up 0 bases and V 5 bases, and 10 bases lay outside the gene matches. CDR3: CAWGDRGGVSSTDTQYF. The CDR3 nucleotides read TGTGCCTGGGGGGACAGGGGGGGTGTCTCTAGCACAGATACGCAGTATTTT.

The rearrangement joins TRBV27 to TRBJ2-7, with a weak D call TRBD2 (6 bases). CDR3 size: 16 residues. Per germline, CDR1 MNHEY and CDR2 SMNVEV (reference sequence). V lost 1 base and J 2 bases, leaving 15 bases between the germline ends. In DNA form, the CDR3 reads TGTGCCAGCAGTTTATTGACGGCGGGGTCCGCCTACGAGCAGTACTTC. Translated, it gives CASSLLTAGSAYEQYF.

V is TRBV18 and J is TRBJ2-1; possibly TRBD2 for D (6 bases). Germline CDR1 reads KGHSH; CDR2 reads LQKENI. The CDR3 spans 17 residues. Trimming left V 0 bases short and J 4 bases short, with 16 bases between. The CDR3 DNA sequence: TGTGCCAGCTCACCACCTAAGATGGGCGGGGAGTACAATGAGCAGTTCTTC. Translated: CASSPPKMGGEYNEQFF.

The chain combines TRBV29-1 with TRBJ1-4, with 10 bases that match TRBD1. The CDR3 contains 16 residues. CDR1 is SQVTM and CDR2 is ANQGSEA in the germline V gene. With 8 bases clipped from V and 5 bases from J, the junction kept 14 bases outside the gene matches. The CDR3 coding sequence is TGCAGCTATAAGTCCGGGACAGGGGCCCGAAATGAAAAACTGTTTTTT. The encoded protein is CSYKSGTGARNEKLFF.

The genes are TRBV2 and TRBJ1-4, with 9 bases lining up with TRBD1. The CDR3 extends over 14 amino acids. The V gene's germline CDR1 is SNHLY and CDR2 FYNNEI. V lost 2 bases and J lost 6; bases outside the gene matches: 1. This chain's CDR3 is CASSERDRDEKLFF. Written as DNA, the CDR3 is TGTGCCAGCAGTGAAAGGGACAGGGATGAAAAACTGTTTTTT.

As concerns this clone: The junction does not match germline at one end; this may be a read error. CDR3 amino acids: CASSLSGGKQPQHF. Here the CDR3 DNA reads TGTGCCAGCAGTTTGTCAGGGGGCAAACAGCCCCAGCATTTT. V usage is TRBV28 and J usage is TRBJ1-5; 8 bases match TRBD1. Germline CDR1 reads MDHEN; CDR2 reads SYDVKM. This CDR3 is built from 14 residues.

V and J are TRBV12-5 and TRBJ1-4; D ambiguous. This CDR3 comprises 12 residues. The germline V gene encodes CDR1 LGHNT and CDR2 FRNRAP. Trimming shortened V by 5 bases and J by 7 bases, and 8 bases separated the two germline ends. The CDR3 sequence is CASGPRGEKLFF. In DNA, the CDR3 is TGTGCTAGTGGTCCCCGGGGTGAAAAACTGTTTTTT.

The chain uses TRBV5-6 and TRBJ2-5; D remains ambiguous. CDR3 length equals 11 residues. Germline CDR1 SGHDT, CDR2 YYEEEE. V was pared by 0 bases and J by 5 bases, with 2 bases between. CDR3 sequence (DNA): TGTGCCAGCAGCTTGGCTGAGACCCAGTACTTC. Translated: CASSLAETQYF.

The chain is built from TRBV28 and TRBJ1-4; D is possibly TRBD1 (6 bases). From germline, CDR1 is MDHEN and CDR2 SYDVKM. The CDR3 extends over 16 amino acids. V dropped 3 bases and J dropped 7 bases, with 18 bases sitting between them. CDR3 region: CASSFPIQGMGEKLFF. CDR3 DNA: TGTGCCAGCAGTTTCCCGATACAGGGTATGGGTGAAAAACTGTTTTTT.

The chain couples TRBV27 to TRBJ2-1, with 11 bases fitting TRBD2. Germline V gene lookup returns CDR1 MNHEY and CDR2 SMNVEV (reference sequence). The CDR3 has 16 residues. Trimming removed 2 bases from V and 6 bases from J; junction bases left unmatched: 6. Here the CDR3 reads CASSLGTSGGVNEQFF. DNA of the CDR3: TGTGCCAGCAGTTTAGGGACTAGCGGAGGGGTCAATGAGCAGTTCTTC.